This T cell receptor (beta chain) came from a study of blood T cells in healthy people across ages. Study-wide context: For every two T cells, template switching captured about one barcoded beta molecule.

General study results and limits: Unsorted PBMCs ruled out conclusive naive versus antigen-experienced comparison. Whereas aged donors had fewer naive CD4+ cells, long-lived donors had more of them and higher diversity.

The authors ran a second PCR of 7 to 11 cycles using a sample-barcoded 5' primer and a J-beta primer mix. TCRdb ran MiXCR on the 5' RACE reads and lists one entry per CDR3 protein. The table lists about 690,000 distinct CDR3 sequences, 40% to 50% of them singletons, with approximately 29% in the top ten. This clonotype was counted only a few times. What it binds is not known. Germline V gene sequence: CDR1 KGHDR, CDR2 SFDVKD. The CDR3 loop spans 16 amino acids. The V segment lost 4 bases and the J segment 7 bases; nucleotides outside the gene matches: 10. The receptor's source is an elderly man in good health. The chain carries TRBV24-1 and TRBJ2-2, with 8 bases identical to TRBD2. The material sequenced was blood. DNA of the CDR3: TGTGCCACCAGTGACCCCAGCCGGGGGGGAAGCGGGGAGCTGTTTTTT. Translating gives CATSDPSRGGSGELFF.